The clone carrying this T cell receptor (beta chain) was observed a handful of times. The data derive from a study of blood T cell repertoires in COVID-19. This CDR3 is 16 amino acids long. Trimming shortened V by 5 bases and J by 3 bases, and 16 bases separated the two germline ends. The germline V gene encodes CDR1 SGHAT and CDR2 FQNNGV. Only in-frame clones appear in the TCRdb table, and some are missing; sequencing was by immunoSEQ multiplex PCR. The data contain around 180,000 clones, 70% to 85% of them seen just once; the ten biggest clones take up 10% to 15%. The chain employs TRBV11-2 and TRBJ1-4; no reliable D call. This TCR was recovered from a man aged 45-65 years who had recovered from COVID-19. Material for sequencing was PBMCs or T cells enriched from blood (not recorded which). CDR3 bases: TGTGCCAGCAGCGGGAGTTGGTCTTCGGCTAATGAAAAACTGTTTTTT. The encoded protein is CASSGSWSSANEKLFF.